Presented here are 16 T cell receptor beta chains from one specimen sequenced in a study of OX40 agonist ivuxolimab in advanced cancers. Using immunoSEQ multiplex PCR, the repertoire was profiled, and TCRdb retains in-frame clones only, with some absent. The sample carries 57,000 or so clones, around 86% recorded once. The sample consisted of CD4+ or CD8+ T cells sorted from blood, taken in a trial of the OX40 agonist ivuxolimab. The receptors were gathered from an adult with an advanced solid tumor such as melanoma, head and neck, liver or kidney cancer.

The rearrangement uses TRBV11-2 and TRBJ1-4; D remains ambiguous. The germline gives CDR1 SGHAT, CDR2 FQNNGV. Trimming left V 2 bases short and J 2 bases short, with 6 bases between. The CDR3 runs to 14 residues. The CDR3 protein is CASSLRQTNEKLFF. The CDR3 DNA reads as TGTGCCAGCAGCTTAAGGCAGACTAATGAAAAACTGTTTTTT.

The count of this clone is one. The CDR3 loop reads CASSPGTSGQQFF. The CDR3 DNA follows: TGTGCCAGCAGCCCCGGGACTAGCGGTCAGCAGTTCTTC. The V and J genes are TRBV7-3 and TRBJ2-1; 11 bases are shared with TRBD2. The CDR3 extends over 13 amino acids. Germline V gives CDR1 SGHTA, CDR2 FQGTGA. V was pared by 5 bases and J by 11 bases, with 5 bases of the junction left unmatched.

The chain recombines TRBV6-5 with TRBJ1-2; D is perhaps TRBD1 (5 bases). The V end lost 6 bases, the J end lost 8 bases, and 19 bases lay between the germline ends. The length of the CDR3 is 14 residues. Germline loops: CDR1 MNHEY, CDR2 SVGAGI. The CDR3 region has the DNA TGTGCCAGCAGAGAGTTCGGCAGGGTAGACGGCTACACCTTC. Translating it yields CASREFGRVDGYTF.

The rearrangement uses TRBV28 and TRBJ1-3, with D possibly matching TRBD1 (6 bases). The CDR3 extends over 14 amino acids. Germline V lookup: CDR1 MDHEN, CDR2 SYDVKM. V shed 2 bases and J shed 8 bases, with 13 bases lying between them. The CDR3 sequence: CASSLATGLYTIYF. For the CDR3, the DNA is TGTGCCAGCAGTTTAGCAACAGGGCTCTACACCATATATTTT. Drawing the rest from reference TRBV28 and TRBJ1-3, the complete variable domain is DVKVTQSSRYLVKRTGEKVFLECVQDMDHENMFWYRQDPGLGLRLIYFSYDVKMKEKGDIPEGYSVSREKKERFSLILESASTNQTSMYLCASSLATGLYTIYFGEGSWLTVV.

The chain combines TRBV6-5 with TRBJ1-6; a weak D match, TRBD1 (5 bases). CDR1 is MNHEY and CDR2 is SVGAGI in the germline V gene. The CDR3 is 14 amino acids. Trimming shortened V by 6 bases and J by 7 bases, and 13 bases separated the two germline ends. CDR3 DNA: TGTGCCAGCAGCTCGGGGGGATCAAATTCACCCCTCCACTTT. Residues: CASSSGGSNSPLHF.

This rearrangement joins TRBV5-1 to TRBJ2-7; TRBD2 aligns across 8 bases. Per the germline V gene, CDR1 is SGHRS and CDR2 is YFSETQ. The junction had 11 bases not matched to a gene; V was cut back by 6 bases and J by 3 bases. The CDR3 is 15 amino acids. The CDR3 region is CASTLTSGANYEQYF. CDR3 coding DNA: TGCGCCAGCACACTTACTAGCGGAGCAAACTACGAGCAGTACTTC.

The J gene is TRBJ2-2, the V gene TRBV27; TRBD2 might be the D (5 bases). CDR1 and CDR2 from the germline V gene are MNHEY and SMNVEV (reference sequence). Trimming left V 3 bases short and J 3 bases short, with 14 bases between. The CDR3 has 16 residues. The chain's CDR3 is CASSLLGQEDTGELFF. The CDR3 DNA sequence: TGTGCCAGCAGTTTGCTAGGGCAGGAGGACACCGGGGAGCTGTTTTTT.

The sample holds one count of this clone. This sequence joins TRBV6-1 and TRBJ2-7; no reliable D call. Germline-derived CDR1 and CDR2 are MNHNS and SASEGT. This CDR3 spans 14 amino acids. Deletions cut 1 base from V and 5 bases from J, with 12 bases between. CDR3 in amino acids: CASSEEAGHNEQYF. CDR3 DNA sequence: TGTGCCAGCAGTGAAGAAGCAGGCCACAACGAGCAGTACTTC.

The chain recombines TRBV5-4 with TRBJ2-3, with 7 bases that match TRBD1. In germline, CDR1 is SGHNT, CDR2 YYREEE (reference sequence). V lost 2 bases, J lost 6 bases, and 9 bases stayed unmatched. The CDR3 loop spans 15 amino acids. CDR3: CASSFPTGVFDTQYF. The CDR3 coding sequence is TGTGCCAGCAGCTTTCCCACAGGGGTATTTGATACGCAGTATTTT.

The chain recombines TRBV27 with TRBJ2-3; 9 bases are shared with TRBD1. V lost 5 bases and J lost 11; bases outside the gene matches: 5. Per the germline V gene, CDR1 is MNHEY and CDR2 is SMNVEV (reference sequence). This CDR3 contains 12 residues. CDR3 sequence: CASSIPGQGQYF. DNA of the CDR3: TGTGCCAGCAGTATCCCGGGACAGGGGCAGTATTTT.

The CDR3 DNA is TGTGCTAGTGGACCTGACAGTACGCCAGGGCAGCCCCAGCATTTT. It is translated as CASGPDSTPGQPQHF. The rearrangement joins TRBV12-5 to TRBJ1-5; possibly TRBD1 for D (5 bases). This CDR3 has 15 amino acids. CDR1 and CDR2 from the germline V gene are LGHNT and FRNRAP. Trimming cost V 6 bases and J 7 bases, with 19 bases left between them.

This clone was observed a single time. The chain employs TRBV11-3 and TRBJ2-1, with 9 bases that match TRBD1. Per the germline V gene, CDR1 is SGHNT and CDR2 is YENEEA. This CDR3 has 19 amino acids. The V and J ends lost 5 bases and 6 bases, in that order; junction bases with no gene match: 20. This chain's CDR3 is CASSGSGTGFLGLFNEQFF. In nucleotides, the CDR3 is TGTGCCAGCAGCGGCTCCGGGACAGGGTTTTTGGGCCTATTCAATGAGCAGTTCTTC.

The table lists this clone with a few counts. The chain uses TRBV6-5 and TRBJ1-5; D is undetermined. This CDR3 spans 13 amino acids. V was clipped by 6 bases and J by 11 bases, with 17 bases between them. Germline-derived CDR1 and CDR2 are MNHEY and SVGAGI. The CDR3 sequence: CASSRTVDGSQHF. The DNA for the CDR3 is TGTGCCAGCAGCCGGACGGTGGACGGGTCCCAGCATTTT.

The chain joins TRBV7-2 to TRBJ2-5; possible D gene TRBD2, 5 bases. V was clipped by 5 bases and J by 1 base, with 23 bases between them. The V gene's germline CDR1 is SGHTA and CDR2 FQGNSA. The CDR3 totals 18 residues. The chain's CDR3 is CASSVRVTGFTSQETQYF. CDR3 DNA: TGTGCCAGCAGCGTCCGGGTGACGGGGTTCACGTCCCAAGAGACCCAGTACTTC.

The CDR3 loop is CASTRTGDTEAFF. The CDR3 DNA sequence: TGTGCCAGTACCCGGACAGGGGACACTGAAGCTTTCTTT. This sequence joins TRBV19 and TRBJ1-1; 9 nucleotides align to TRBD1. The germline V gene has CDR1 LNHDA and CDR2 SQIVND (reference sequence). The V and J ends lost 7 bases and 3 bases, in that order; junction bases with no gene match: 3. This CDR3 has 13 residues.

The rearrangement joins TRBV29-1 to TRBJ2-5; D unresolved. The CDR3 spans 13 residues. The germline V gene has CDR1 SQVTM and CDR2 ANQGSEA. The V gene lost 3 bases and the J gene lost 5 bases, with 13 bases spanning the gap. The CDR3 sequence is CSVDSSGQETQYF. Here the CDR3 DNA reads TGCAGCGTTGATTCTTCAGGTCAGGAGACCCAGTACTTC.